Reported below is one T cell receptor (beta chain). This entry belongs to a study of CD8+ T cells in alopecia areata. V shed 6 bases, J shed 6 bases, and the junction held 5 bases outside the gene matches. The length of the CDR3 is 14 residues. The germline CDR1 and CDR2 sequences are MNHEY and SVGAGI. Treatment: oral pan-JAK inhibitor, 5-10 mg twice daily. RNA extraction and reverse transcription yielded cDNA as sequencing template. Some clones are missing from TCRdb's copy, which holds only in-frame ones; the method was immunoSEQ multiplex PCR. The top ten clones hold around 5.4% of a sample with 100,000 to 150,000 clones, 60% to 65% of them seen once.

The specimen was CD4+ T cells sorted from blood, collected at week 4, from a patient treated with tofacitinib. The rearrangement uses TRBV6-5 and TRBJ2-2, with TRBD1 matching 9 bases. The sequence was obtained from a human donor with alopecia areata. CDR3 protein: CASRTQGAAGELFF. The DNA of the CDR3 is TGTGCCAGCAGAACACAGGGGGCGGCCGGGGAGCTGTTTTTT.